This T cell receptor (beta chain) was identified in a study of memory CD4+ T cells and cytomegalovirus serostatus. Across the study: Of the healthy Belgian adults, 9 were CMV seropositive and 20 to 30 seronegative.

This table comes from immunoSEQ multiplex PCR, and its TCRdb copy is limited to in-frame clones, with some not included. The sample gives 40,000 to 55,000 clones, around 80% of which show up once; approximately 0.7% is in the top ten. The sort gate was single viable CD3+CD4+CD8-CD45RO+ cells for memory CD4+ T cells. Positive selection with CD4 microbeads enriched total CD4+ T cells. Points from the study as a whole: CD4+ memory repertoires contained about 40% of the roughly 150 reported CMV TCRbeta sequences. Median bootstrapped AUC for CMV status was about 0.94 originally, just under 0.93 US-trained.

Germline V gene sequence: CDR1 MGHRA, CDR2 YSYEKL. Trimming removed 6 bases from V and 3 bases from J, with 15 bases in between. The CDR3 totals 14 residues. Worth noting for this clone: Antigen unknown.

The receptor comes from an adult in good health and CMV-seronegative. Material for sequencing was memory CD4+ T cells from blood. The chain links TRBV4-1 to TRBJ2-7; possible D gene TRBD1, 5 bases. The CDR3 coding sequence is TGCGCCAGCAGTCTGACAGCAACCCTCTACGAGCAGTACTTC. Its protein is CASSLTATLYEQYF.